This T cell receptor (beta chain) originates from a study of T cell responses to AZD1222 COVID-19 vaccine. Study-wide context: Doses given second, at about 4 or about 12 weeks, were pooled.

Generated by immunoSEQ multiplex PCR, the TCRdb table keeps only in-frame clones and is missing some. There are under 140,000 clones in the sample; 88% occur only once, and about 1.6% lies in the top ten. The CDR3 sequence is 17 residues long. V lost 1 base, J lost 2 bases, and 10 bases stayed unmatched. The germline V gene encodes CDR1 SGHNT and CDR2 YENEEA. About this clone: What it binds is not known.

Study results and limitations: Once two AZD1222 doses were given, Spike-specific TCR breadth and depth went up. Seropositive status at baseline applied to only a handful of AZD1222 recipients. The donor cohort was predominantly white British with a female majority, and clonal diversity may have been underestimated.

This chain joins TRBV11-3 and TRBJ2-5; 7 nucleotides agree with TRBD1. This receptor was obtained from an adult in good health. This specimen consisted of peripheral blood, obtained on day 0 of AZD1222 vaccination. The CDR3 loop reads CASSLGQGRGMQETQYF. DNA for the CDR3: TGTGCCAGCAGCTTAGGACAGGGAAGGGGCATGCAAGAGACCCAGTACTTC.